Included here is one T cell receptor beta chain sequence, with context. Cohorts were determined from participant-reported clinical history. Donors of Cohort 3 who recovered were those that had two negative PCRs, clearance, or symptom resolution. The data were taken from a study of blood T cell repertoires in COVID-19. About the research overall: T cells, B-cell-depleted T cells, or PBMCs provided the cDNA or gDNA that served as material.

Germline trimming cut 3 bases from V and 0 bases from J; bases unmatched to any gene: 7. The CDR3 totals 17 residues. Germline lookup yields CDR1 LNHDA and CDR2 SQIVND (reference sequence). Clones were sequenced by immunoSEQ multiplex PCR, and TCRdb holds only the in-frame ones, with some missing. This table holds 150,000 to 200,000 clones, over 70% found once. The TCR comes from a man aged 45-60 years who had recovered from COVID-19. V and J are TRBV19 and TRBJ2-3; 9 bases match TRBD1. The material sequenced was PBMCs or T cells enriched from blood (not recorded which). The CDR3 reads CASSITGTGSSTDTQYF. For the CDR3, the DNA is TGTGCCAGTAGTATTACCGGGACAGGGAGTAGCACAGATACGCAGTATTTT.